The 20 T cell receptor beta chains below all came from one sample that was sequenced in a study of blood T cell repertoires in COVID-19 (dated by TCRdb to 2020 to 2022). Libraries were built with the immunoSEQ multiplex PCR assay. Held by TCRdb, this immuneACCESS table contains in-frame sequences only and omits some clones. Under half of the omission traces to an unresolved V gene where checked; the cause of the rest is unknown. This sample is represented by about 250,000 clones; roughly 83% of them were singletons. Approximately 6% of the sample is taken by the ten largest. The specimen was peripheral blood. These receptors all come from a woman of 80 years or more with COVID-19, enrolled during active disease.

V is TRBV6-2 or TRBV6-3 and J is TRBJ1-1; 7 positions agree with TRBD1. This CDR3 is 15 amino acids long. V shed 4 bases, J shed 2 bases, and the junction held 7 bases outside the gene matches. Germline loops: CDR1 MNHEY, CDR2 SVGEGT. The CDR3 sequence is CASSFRGGRNTEAFF. CDR3 nucleotide sequence: TGTGCCAGCAGTTTTAGAGGGGGCAGAAACACTGAAGCTTTCTTT.

The chain couples TRBV7-2 to TRBJ2-5; TRBD1 agrees at 9 bases. Per the germline V gene, CDR1 is SGHTA and CDR2 is FQGNSA. The CDR3 contains 18 residues. Germline trimming cut 2 bases from V and 2 bases from J; bases unmatched to any gene: 12. This CDR3 is CASSLLASGTGFQETQYF. DNA for the CDR3: TGTGCCAGCAGCTTATTGGCCTCCGGGACAGGGTTTCAAGAGACCCAGTACTTC.

The chain links TRBV7-2 to TRBJ2-7; D gene ambiguous. The CDR3 spans 15 residues. Germline V CDR1 and CDR2: SGHTA, FQGNSA. V was pared by 5 bases and J by 4 bases, with 18 bases between. The CDR3, as DNA: TGTGCCAGCAGCGCCTACGGAGATGCGAGTTACGAGCAGTACGTC. It specifies CASSAYGDASYEQYV.

The chain combines TRBV2 with TRBJ1-1; 7 nucleotides line up with TRBD1. J gave up 5 bases and V 2 bases, and 5 bases lay outside the gene matches. Germline assignment: CDR1 SNHLY and CDR2 FYNNEI. CDR3 size: 14 residues. CDR3 bases: TGTGCCAGCAGTGAATGGTCAGGGGGGACTGAAGCTTTCTTT. This gives the protein CASSEWSGGTEAFF.

The CDR3: CASSLDPGTGAGGYTF. The CDR3 DNA reads as TGCGCCAGCAGCTTGGACCCCGGGACAGGGGCGGGGGGCTACACCTTC. The chain is built from TRBV5-1 and TRBJ1-2, with 10 bases fitting TRBD1. V was pared by 0 bases and J by 8 bases, with 10 bases of the junction left unmatched. Germline lookup yields CDR1 SGHRS and CDR2 YFSETQ. This CDR3 is 16 amino acids long.

The V call is TRBV7-2, the J call TRBJ1-6; 8 nucleotides agree with TRBD1. This CDR3 region has 17 residues. Looked up from germline, CDR1 is SGHTA and CDR2 is FQGNSA. The J segment lost 10 bases and the V segment lost 2 bases, leaving 13 bases of the junction unmatched. CDR3 nucleotides: TGTGCCAGCAGCTTAAGACAGGGGACAGAGCTGCGGTCACCCCTCCACTTT. Encoded protein: CASSLRQGTELRSPLHF.

The rearrangement links TRBV28 to TRBJ1-5; 7 bases agree with TRBD1. The CDR3 spans 16 residues. J lost 2 bases, V lost 4 bases, and 8 bases had no gene match. Germline CDR1 MDHEN, CDR2 SYDVKM. CDR3 sequence reads: CASSYNSRGGNQPQHF. DNA of the CDR3: TGTGCCAGCAGTTACAATTCCAGGGGGGGCAATCAGCCCCAGCATTTT.

The chain links TRBV6-4 to TRBJ2-1, with 13 bases identical to TRBD2. V dropped 6 bases and J dropped 9; count of bases not matched to a gene: 8. The germline V gene has CDR1 MRHNA and CDR2 SNTAGT. This CDR3 region has 15 residues. CDR3 in DNA: TGTGCCAGCAGCGCGACTAGCGGGGGGAGACGTGAGCAGTTCTTC. The encoded protein is CASSATSGGRREQFF.

This sequence joins TRBV10-2 and TRBJ1-5; 9 positions agree with TRBD1. Germline assignment: CDR1 WSHSY and CDR2 SAAADI. The CDR3 totals 13 residues. With V trimmed by 2 bases and J by 12 bases, 5 bases remained unmatched. The CDR3 sequence is CASSESTGGLQHF. In nucleotides, the CDR3 is TGCGCCAGCAGTGAGAGCACAGGGGGCCTCCAGCATTTT.

This CDR3 is CASTLKGVGQPQHF. For the CDR3, the DNA is TGTGCCAGTACCCTAAAAGGGGTGGGTCAGCCCCAGCATTTT. V and J are TRBV19 and TRBJ1-5; D may be TRBD1 (5 bases). In germline, CDR1 is LNHDA, CDR2 SQIVND (reference sequence). The V gene lost 7 bases and the J gene lost 6 bases, with 16 bases spanning the gap. The CDR3 extends over 14 amino acids.

This chain joins TRBV5-5 and TRBJ1-3; 7 positions agree with TRBD1. CDR1 SGHKS and CDR2 YYEKEE come from the germline V gene (reference sequence). This CDR3 is built from 14 residues. V lost 4 bases to trimming and J lost 0 bases; unmatched junction nucleotides: 1. CDR3 nucleotide sequence: TGTGCCAGCAGCCCAGGGGGCTCTGGAAACACCATATATTTT. Translating it yields CASSPGGSGNTIYF.

The chain carries TRBV4-1 and TRBJ1-4, with TRBD1 matching 7 bases. V dropped 5 bases and J dropped 3; count of bases not matched to a gene: 9. Germline CDR1 reads MGHRA; CDR2 reads YSYEKL. The CDR3 totals 16 residues. CDR3 amino acids: CASSDRDRLSNEKLFF. The CDR3 DNA reads TGCGCCAGCAGCGACCGGGACAGATTGTCTAATGAAAAACTGTTTTTT.

V gene TRBV7-2 combines with J gene TRBJ1-5; the D is unclear. Trimming took 1 base from V and 4 from J, leaving 11 bases between them. This CDR3 region has 15 residues. Germline loops: CDR1 SGHTA, CDR2 FQGNSA. CDR3 protein: CASSLDRSFNQPQHF. CDR3 DNA sequence: TGTGCCAGCAGCTTAGATCGGTCCTTTAATCAGCCCCAGCATTTT.

This rearrangement joins TRBV6-5 to TRBJ1-2; tentatively, D is TRBD1 (6 bases). The CDR3 length is 14 residues. Trimming cost V 7 bases and J 8 bases, with 20 bases left between them. Germline CDR1 reads MNHEY; CDR2 reads SVGAGI. In DNA, the CDR3 is TGTGCCAGCACCCTAGGCGGGGGGGCAGCGGGCTACACCTTC. This translates into CASTLGGGAAGYTF.

The V call is TRBV11-3, the J call TRBJ1-1; 11 nucleotides match TRBD1. The trim removed 4 bases at V and 10 bases at J, leaving 5 bases unmatched. Germline CDR1 SGHNT, CDR2 YENEEA. This CDR3 has 13 residues. The CDR3 DNA is TGTGCCAGCAGCTCGGCCGGGACAGGGGGAGCTTTCTTT. Translation: CASSSAGTGGAFF.

This rearrangement joins TRBV5-1 to TRBJ1-5; TRBD1 matches 7 bases. Trimming cost V 4 bases and J 0 bases; bases outside gene matches: 1. Germline assignment: CDR1 SGHRS and CDR2 YFSETQ. The CDR3 is 14 residues long. In DNA, the CDR3 is TGCGCCAGCAGCCGGGACAGTAGCAATCAGCCCCAGCATTTT. Translation gives CASSRDSSNQPQHF.

The genes are TRBV5-4 and TRBJ1-2; D uncertain. In germline, CDR1 is SGHNT, CDR2 YYREEE (reference sequence). The V end lost 0 bases, the J end lost 8 bases, and 14 bases lay between the germline ends. The CDR3 totals 14 residues. DNA for the CDR3: TGTGCCAGCAGCTTGGCCGGTCTCTCAGGCGGCTACACCTTC. Encoded protein: CASSLAGLSGGYTF.

The chain uses TRBV28 and TRBJ1-6; D is possibly TRBD1 (6 bases). The CDR3 has 14 residues. Germline-derived CDR1 and CDR2 are MDHEN and SYDVKM. With 6 bases removed from V and 8 bases from J, the gap between germline ends came to 14 bases. This chain's CDR3 is CASRERGGHSPLHF. CDR3 DNA: TGTGCCAGCAGGGAGAGAGGGGGTCATTCACCCCTCCACTTT.

This chain joins TRBV18 and TRBJ1-5; TRBD1 is a possible D gene (6 bases). V was clipped by 3 bases and J by 2 bases, with 23 bases between them. CDR1 KGHSH and CDR2 LQKENI come from the germline V gene. The CDR3 runs 19 residues. The CDR3, as DNA: TGTGCCAGCTCACCGTCGTCAGGGGTTGGGATAGGTGGCAATCAGCCCCAGCATTTT. Its translation: CASSPSSGVGIGGNQPQHF.

The genes are TRBV5-6 and TRBJ2-7; tentatively, D is TRBD2 (5 bases). The CDR3 covers 13 residues. Germline values: CDR1 SGHDT, CDR2 YYEEEE. Trimming cost V 0 bases and J 5 bases, with 9 bases left between them. The CDR3 loop is CASSLGGLNEQYF. Here the CDR3 DNA reads TGTGCCAGCAGCTTGGGAGGGCTCAACGAGCAGTACTTC.